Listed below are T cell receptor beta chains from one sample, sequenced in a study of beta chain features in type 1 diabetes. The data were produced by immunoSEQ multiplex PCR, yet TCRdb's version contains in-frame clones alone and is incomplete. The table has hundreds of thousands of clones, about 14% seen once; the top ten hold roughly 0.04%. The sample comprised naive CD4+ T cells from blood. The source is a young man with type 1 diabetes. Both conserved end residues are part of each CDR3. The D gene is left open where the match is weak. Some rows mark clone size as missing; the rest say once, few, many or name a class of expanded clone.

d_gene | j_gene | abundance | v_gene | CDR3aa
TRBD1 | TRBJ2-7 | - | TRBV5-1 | CASSLGTGDFYEQYF
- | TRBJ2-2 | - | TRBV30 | CAWSRVGELFF
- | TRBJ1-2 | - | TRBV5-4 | CASSLVRGGNYGYTF
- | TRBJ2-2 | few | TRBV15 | CATSRDGQNTGELFF
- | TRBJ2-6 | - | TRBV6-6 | CASRGASSGANVLTF
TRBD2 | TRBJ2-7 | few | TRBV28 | CASLLAGASEQYF
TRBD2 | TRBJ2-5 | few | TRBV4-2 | CASSQGVSGRAREETQYF
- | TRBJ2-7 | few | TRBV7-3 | CASSSYSPPYEQYF
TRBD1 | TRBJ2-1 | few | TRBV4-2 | CASSQDLGQGFHEQFF
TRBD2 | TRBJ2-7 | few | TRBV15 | CATSRDAPGTSGNNEQYF
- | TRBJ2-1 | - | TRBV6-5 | CASSYSMASSYNEQFF
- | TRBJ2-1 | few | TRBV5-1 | CASSGGSTNEQFF
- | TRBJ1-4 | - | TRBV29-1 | CSGGATNEKLFF
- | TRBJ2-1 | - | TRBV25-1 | CASSETSPRDEQFF
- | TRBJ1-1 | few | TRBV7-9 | CASQPGSLATEAFF
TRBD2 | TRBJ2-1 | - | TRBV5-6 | CASRRSGETGTHNEQFF
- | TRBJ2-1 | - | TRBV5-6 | CASSFRGAHGDEQFF
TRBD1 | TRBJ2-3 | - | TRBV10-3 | CAISARPGQGTDTQYF
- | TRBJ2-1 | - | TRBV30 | CAWGLQVIEQFF
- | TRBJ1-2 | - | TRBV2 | CASSEIDSSYGYTF
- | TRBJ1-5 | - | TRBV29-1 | CSVDGSGSQPQHF
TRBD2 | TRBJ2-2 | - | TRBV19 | CASSIPLAGVSGELFF
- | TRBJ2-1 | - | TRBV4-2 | CASSLALRASGDEQFF
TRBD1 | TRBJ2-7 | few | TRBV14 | CASSPHQGQGIHEQYF
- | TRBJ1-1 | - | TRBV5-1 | CASSFGQLNTEAFF
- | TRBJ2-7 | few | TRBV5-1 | CASSRTVGYEQYF
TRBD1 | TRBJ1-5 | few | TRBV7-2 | CASSRDRHNQPQHF
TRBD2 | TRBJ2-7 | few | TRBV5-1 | CASRYERLADYEQYF
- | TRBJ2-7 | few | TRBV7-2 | CASTFVDWSYEQYF
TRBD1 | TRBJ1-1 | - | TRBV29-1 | CSAQKGQDTEAFF
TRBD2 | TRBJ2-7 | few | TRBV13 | CASSLRASGSRIYEQYF
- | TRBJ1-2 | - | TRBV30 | CAWSVHGRGMSTF
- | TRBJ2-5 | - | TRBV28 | CASSSRLFQETQYF
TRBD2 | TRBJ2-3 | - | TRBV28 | CASSYSGGPDTQYF
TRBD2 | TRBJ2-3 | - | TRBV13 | CASSLRTSGRTDTQYF
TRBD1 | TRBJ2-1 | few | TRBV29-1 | CSSRDSSSYNEQFF
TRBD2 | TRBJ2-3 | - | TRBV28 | CASRRTSGPGGDTQYF
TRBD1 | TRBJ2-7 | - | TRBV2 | CASSPRQGDYEQYF
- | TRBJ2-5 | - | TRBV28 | CASSPKGRGETQYF
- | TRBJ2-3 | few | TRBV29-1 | CSVESSGYARDTQYF
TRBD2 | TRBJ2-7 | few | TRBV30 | CAWSLGLAGRYEQYF
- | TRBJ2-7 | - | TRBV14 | CASSQAGIYEQYF
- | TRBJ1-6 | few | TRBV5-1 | CASSLGTNNSPLHF
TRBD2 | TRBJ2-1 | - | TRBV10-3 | CAISESTSGSTEQFF
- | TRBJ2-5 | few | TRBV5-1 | CASSQGEKETQYF
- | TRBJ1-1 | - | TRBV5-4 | CASSFVQGRNTEAFF
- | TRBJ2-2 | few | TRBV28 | CASSQSTGELFF
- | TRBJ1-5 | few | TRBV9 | CASSVDGGAATPQHF
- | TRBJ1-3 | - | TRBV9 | CASSPPRIGNTIYF
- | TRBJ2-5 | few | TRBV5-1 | CASSSSPGRSETQYF
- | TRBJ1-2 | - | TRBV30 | CAWSAYGTRLDGYTF
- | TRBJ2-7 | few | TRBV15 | CATSRGTWREGYEQYF
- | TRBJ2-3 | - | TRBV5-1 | CASSTQLTGDTQYF
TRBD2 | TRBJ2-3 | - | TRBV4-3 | CASSQLAGGADTQYF
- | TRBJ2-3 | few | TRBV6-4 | CASSDSTDTQYF
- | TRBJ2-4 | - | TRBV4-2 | CASSPKAGWVENIQYF
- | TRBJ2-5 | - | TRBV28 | CASSSPGKETQYF
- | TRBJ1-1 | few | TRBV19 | CASSLEQGRYTEAFF
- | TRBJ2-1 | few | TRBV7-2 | CASSWNRGRDNEQFF